The rows below give T cell receptor beta chains drawn from one sample of a study of breast tumors, draining lymph nodes, adjacent tissues. MiXCR, run by TCRdb on the multiplex PCR reads, gives a single entry per CDR3 protein. Of 200,000 to 250,000 distinct CDR3 sequences listed, less than 45% are singletons. The specimen was axillary lymph node tissue. These receptor sequences come from a female donor with breast cancer. Some clones in this sample may be carry-over from other donors' samples. Each CDR3 is given with its conserved first and last residue. D genes are given only for firm matches. Size values are once, few and many counts, or a class for expanded clones, and some rows have none.

j_call	clone_size	d_call	v_call	cdr3_nt	cdr3_aa
TRBJ2-1	many	.	TRBV24-1	TGTGCCACCAGTGACTCTTTGATGACACTTCCTAGGGGTGAGCAGTTCTTC	CATSDSLMTLPRGEQFF
TRBJ2-2	many	.	TRBV2	TGTGCCAGCAGTGTGACTAGTTTGAACACCGGGGAGCTGTTTTTT	CASSVTSLNTGELFF
TRBJ1-2	many	.	TRBV20-1	TGCAGTGCTAGTCTGCCTCGGGACTATGGCTACACCTTC	CSASLPRDYGYTF
TRBJ1-2	.	.	TRBV6-6	TGTGCCAGCAGGGGAGGACTTGCTTTATATGGCTACACCTTC	CASRGGLALYGYTF
TRBJ2-1	.	.	TRBV2	TGTGCCAGCAGCTTATACAGGGTACGGGGGGCTAAAAAGGAGCAGTCCTTC	CASSLYRVRGAKKEQSF
TRBJ1-6	medium-sized	.	TRBV2	TGTGCCAGCAGTGCCAGACGGCCTGGGGCTCCTAATTCACCCCTCCACTTT	CASSARRPGAPNSPLHF
TRBJ1-2	many	.	TRBV6-1	TGTGCCACCCTCCTAAACCGGGCCGGGCATGGCTACACCTTC	CATLLNRAGHGYTF
TRBJ2-1	.	.	TRBV24-1	TGTGCCACCAGTGCGAGGGGCAGCCTCCTTTACAATGAGCAGTTCTTC	CATSARGSLLYNEQFF
TRBJ1-5	.	.	TRBV19	TGTGCCAGTAGTACAGGGTCTTGGGAGCAGCCCCAGCATTTT	CASSTGSWEQPQHF
TRBJ2-5	many	.	TRBV20-1	TGCAGTGCTAGAACGCCTAACCAAGAGACCCAGTACTTC	CSARTPNQETQYF
TRBJ2-7	many	TRBD1	TRBV6-5	TGTGCCAGCAGTTACTCTTGGGACAGCTACGAGCAGTACTTC	CASSYSWDSYEQYF
TRBJ1-2	many	.	TRBV7-2	TGTGCCAGCAGCTTTGGGACTTCACCATATGGCTACACCTTC	CASSFGTSPYGYTF
TRBJ1-2	.	TRBD1	TRBV24-1	TGTGCCACCAGTGATTTGCAGGGGGACAGGGAACGTTACTATGGCTACACCTTC	CATSDLQGDRERYYGYTF
TRBJ2-5	few	.	TRBV5-1	TGCGCCAGCAGCTTCCGATCACAAGAGACCCAGTACTTC	CASSFRSQETQYF
TRBJ2-1	many	TRBD2	TRBV20-1	TGCAGTGCTCTCCTTGGGTCGGGAGGGAGGAATGAGCAGTTCTTC	CSALLGSGGRNEQFF
TRBJ1-4	.	.	TRBV9	TGTGCCAGCAGCGTACGAGGGGTCGGTTCTGGAAAACTGTTTTTT	CASSVRGVGSGKLFF
TRBJ1-5	.	.	TRBV18	TGTGCCAGCTCACCATCAGCCCAGCATTTT	CASSPSAQHF
TRBJ2-5	many	.	TRBV4-1	TGCGCCAGCAGCCAACAGCCGTACGGCCAAGAGACCCAGTACTTC	CASSQQPYGQETQYF
TRBJ2-3	many	TRBD2	TRBV12-3/TRBV12-4	TGTGCCAGCAGTTCGCGACTAGCGGGAGGGTCTAGCACAGATACGCAGTATTTT	CASSSRLAGGSSTDTQYF
TRBJ2-1	.	.	TRBV6-5	TGTGCCAGCAGGGATGGGACGGGGAGCTACAATGAGCAGTTCTTC	CASRDGTGSYNEQFF
TRBJ2-3	many	TRBD2	TRBV13	TGTGCCAGCAGCTCGGGGACTAGCGCGAGCACAGATACGCAGTATTTT	CASSSGTSASTDTQYF
TRBJ1-5	once	TRBD1	TRBV20-1	TGCAGTGCTCGGACAGGGGGCAATCAGCCCCAGCATTTT	CSARTGGNQPQHF
TRBJ2-3	.	TRBD2	TRBV7-6	TGTGCCAGCAGCCAAGATATGGCTAGCGGGGGCACAGATACGCAGTATTTT	CASSQDMASGGTDTQYF
TRBJ2-1	many	TRBD2	TRBV2	TGTGCCAGCAGTAAGAGCGGGGGGGGTTACTACAATGAGCAGTTCTTC	CASSKSGGGYYNEQFF
TRBJ1-2	.	TRBD1	TRBV20-1	TGCAGTGCTAGGGCTGGACAGGGGTCTGGCTACACCTTC	CSARAGQGSGYTF
TRBJ1-5	many	.	TRBV12-3/TRBV12-4	TGTGCCAGCAGTTCGGGGGGGTTTGGAGGCAATCAGCCCCAGCATTTT	CASSSGGFGGNQPQHF
TRBJ2-1	many	TRBD2	TRBV20-1	TGCAGTGCTAGGGGACTAGCGGGAGCAAATGAGCAGTTCTTC	CSARGLAGANEQFF
TRBJ2-7	.	.	TRBV30	TGTGCCTGGAGTCCCGGACGGACCTACGAGCAGTACTTC	CAWSPGRTYEQYF
TRBJ1-1	once	TRBD1	TRBV7-8	TGTGCCAGCAGCTTAGCCAGGGGGCAAGGCACTGAAGCTTTCTTT	CASSLARGQGTEAFF
TRBJ2-1	many	.	TRBV20-1	TGCAGTGCTAGAGATTTTCGGACTTTGAGCTCCTACAATGAGCAGTTCTTC	CSARDFRTLSSYNEQFF
TRBJ2-3	many	.	TRBV4-1	TGCGCCAGCAGCCAAGATCCTAGCACAGATACGCAGTATTTT	CASSQDPSTDTQYF
TRBJ2-3	many	.	TRBV2	TGTGCCAGCACCCCCGGACCCCCGAGCGCAGATACGCAGTATTTT	CASTPGPPSADTQYF
TRBJ2-2	many	TRBD2	TRBV4-1	TGCGCCAGCAGCCGCCAGGAGGGACTAGAATCCGGGGAGCTGTTTTTT	CASSRQEGLESGELFF
TRBJ2-3	many	.	TRBV29-1	TGCAGCGTTGAAGACAGGGGCTGGGGGACGCAGTATTTT	CSVEDRGWGTQYF
TRBJ2-7	.	TRBD2	TRBV24-1	TGTGCCACCAGTGCTAGGTCGGGGGGAACCTACGAGCAGTACTTC	CATSARSGGTYEQYF
TRBJ2-7	many	.	TRBV20-1	TGCAGTGCTAGGCGGGACACAACCTACGAGCAGTACTTC	CSARRDTTYEQYF
TRBJ2-7	.	.	TRBV2	TGTGCCAGCAGTGAAACCGCGACAGGGAGGTACGAGCAGTACTTC	CASSETATGRYEQYF